The 29 T cell receptor beta chains given below trace back to one sample, sequenced in a study of T-cell memory formation after mild COVID-19. TCRdb reprocessed the 5' RACE reads with MiXCR, giving one entry per CDR3 protein. The sample comprises tens of thousands of distinct CDR3 sequences, over 15% of which are singletons, and 25% to 35% rests with the top ten. Sequencing was done on a sample of PBMCs or a T cell subset sorted from them (not recorded which). These receptors were taken from an adult woman who had mild COVID-19 (a few samples of this study predate the infection). Cell type and time point are not known.

In its sample, this clonotype was seen many times. The rearrangement links TRBV20-1 to TRBJ1-4, with 10 nucleotides matching TRBD1. This CDR3 has 15 residues. CDR1 DFQATT and CDR2 SNEGSKA come from the germline V gene (reference sequence). The ends lost 6 bases at V and 8 bases at J; junction bases unmatched: 12. The CDR3 is CSARDRGFSSEKLFF. The CDR3 nucleotides are TGCAGTGCCAGGGACAGGGGATTCTCAAGCGAAAAACTGTTTTTT.

The chain joins TRBV4-3 to TRBJ1-6; maybe TRBD1 (5 bases). The CDR3 is made up of 18 amino acids. The V gene lost 4 bases and the J gene lost 5 bases, with 21 bases spanning the gap. The V gene's germline CDR1 is LGHNA and CDR2 YSLEER. The CDR3 loop reads CASSLLPPGRQNNSPLHF. The DNA for the CDR3 is TGCGCCAGCAGCCTCCTCCCGCCAGGGCGACAAAATAATTCACCCCTCCACTTT.

The table lists this clonotype with a few counts. The gene calls are TRBV7-8 and TRBJ2-7; tentatively, D is TRBD2 (5 bases). Germline-derived CDR1 and CDR2 are SGHVS and FQNEAQ. This CDR3 spans 15 amino acids. The V and J ends lost 1 base and 3 bases respectively, with 13 bases between them. In DNA, the CDR3 is TGTGCCAGCAGCTTAGATATCGGACTCCACTACGAGCAGTACTTC. This sequence encodes CASSLDIGLHYEQYF.

The chain links TRBV7-3 to TRBJ2-3; 9 positions agree with TRBD1. This CDR3 spans 15 amino acids. CDR1 SGHTA and CDR2 FQGTGA come from the germline V gene. The V segment lost 5 bases and the J segment 2 bases; nucleotides outside the gene matches: 5. CDR3 in DNA: TGTGCCAGCAGCCCCGGACAGGGGAACACAGATACGCAGTATTTT. Translating it yields CASSPGQGNTDTQYF.

The chain carries TRBV10-3 and TRBJ2-5, with a weak D call TRBD2 (5 bases). CDR3 length: 12 amino acids. The germline V gene has CDR1 ENHRY and CDR2 SYGVKD. Trimming removed 2 bases from V and 5 bases from J, with 6 bases in between. The CDR3 region is CAISEGGETQYF. The CDR3 DNA follows: TGTGCCATCAGTGAGGGAGGTGAGACCCAGTACTTC.

This clonotype has more than one count but fewer than ten. The rearrangement uses TRBV7-8 and TRBJ2-2, with 8 bases fitting TRBD1. The J segment lost 1 base and the V segment lost 5 bases, leaving 3 bases of the junction unmatched. There are 15 residues in the CDR3. CDR1 is SGHVS and CDR2 is FQNEAQ in the germline V gene. CDR3 coding DNA: TGTGCCAGCAGCCCCGGGACAGGGAACACCGGGGAGCTGTTTTTT. Translation: CASSPGTGNTGELFF.

This clonotype showed up just a few times. The chain joins TRBV6-5 to TRBJ2-1; TRBD2 is a possible D gene (8 bases). The V and J ends lost 3 bases and 7 bases respectively, with 19 bases between them. The length of the CDR3 is 16 residues. Germline CDR1 reads MNHEY; CDR2 reads SVGAGI. CDR3 sequence (DNA): TGTGCCAGCAGTTATACGACAGGGTCGGGGGGGAATGAGCAGTTCTTC. Translating it yields CASSYTTGSGGNEQFF.

This clonotype was detected a few times. The chain recombines TRBV4-1 with TRBJ2-5; tentatively, D is TRBD1 or TRBD2 (5 bases each). Germline lookup yields CDR1 MGHRA and CDR2 YSYEKL. Trimming left V 1 base short and J 4 bases short, with 19 bases between. The CDR3 totals 17 residues. The CDR3 loop is CASSQVGDGFWAETQYF. CDR3 coding DNA: TGCGCCAGCAGCCAAGTGGGGGACGGATTCTGGGCAGAGACCCAGTACTTC.

This clonotype showed up just a few times. V and J are TRBV12-3 or TRBV12-4 and TRBJ2-3; maybe TRBD2 (6 bases). The CDR3 runs 14 residues. With 8 bases removed from V and 2 bases from J, the gap between germline ends came to 14 bases. The CDR3 loop is CASRAGTLTDTQYF. DNA of the CDR3: TGTGCCAGCCGAGCCGGGACTCTCACAGATACGCAGTATTTT.

This clonotype was seen more than once but under ten times. The chain has TRBV5-1 and TRBJ2-6; D possibly uses TRBD1 or TRBD2 (6 bases each). The CDR3 is 18 amino acids. Trimming cost V 3 bases and J 0 bases, with 16 bases left between them. The V gene's germline CDR1 is SGHRS and CDR2 YFSETQ. CDR3 amino acids: CASSWHREAPSGANVLTF. In DNA, the CDR3 is TGCGCCAGCAGCTGGCACAGGGAGGCTCCCTCTGGGGCCAACGTCCTGACTTTC.

This clonotype occurred many times. The CDR3 loop reads CSGRSGETEAFF. CDR3 coding DNA: TGCAGCGGCAGATCGGGGGAAACTGAAGCTTTCTTT. The rearrangement joins TRBV29-1 to TRBJ1-1; D may be TRBD1 (5 bases). The CDR3 covers 12 residues. V was trimmed by 7 bases and J by 5 bases, leaving 14 bases between them. From germline, CDR1 is SQVTM and CDR2 ANQGSEA.

This chain connects TRBV4-2 to TRBJ2-7; D might be TRBD2 (6 bases). CDR1 is LGHNA, CDR2 YNFKEQ, per germline. Trimming took off 0 bases at V and 0 bases at J, with 9 bases between the two ends. This CDR3 is 15 amino acids long. The CDR3 DNA follows: TGTGCCAGCAGCCAAGACTTCGGGGGCTCCTACGAGCAGTACTTC. Protein product: CASSQDFGGSYEQYF.

The table lists this clonotype with a few counts. The V call is TRBV15, the J call TRBJ2-7; TRBD2 agrees at 8 bases. Germline V gene data show CDR1 as LNHNV and CDR2 as YYDKDF (reference sequence). CDR3 length: 15 residues. Trimming took 5 bases from V and 0 from J; bases not matched to a gene: 6. The CDR3 DNA is TGTGCCACCAGCGGCCCCGGGACTAGCTCCTACGAGCAGTACTTC. Translating gives CATSGPGTSSYEQYF. Based on the CDR3 plus reference TRBV15 and TRBJ2-7, the full variable domain is DAMVIQNPRYQVTQFGKPVTLSCSQTLNHNVMYWYQQKSSQAPKLLFHYYDKDFNNEADTPDNFQSRRPNTSFCFLDIRSPGLGDTAMYLCATSGPGTSSYEQYFGPGTRLTVT.

CDR3 loop: CASSLWGTDATNEKLFF. The CDR3 DNA follows: TGCGCCAGCAGCTTGTGGGGGACAGATGCAACTAATGAAAAACTGTTTTTT. The gene calls are TRBV5-1 and TRBJ1-4, with 7 bases aligning to TRBD1. The CDR3 is 17 residues long. The germline CDR1 and CDR2 sequences are SGHRS and YFSETQ. Trimming cost V 1 base and J 0 bases; bases outside gene matches: 6.

This clonotype was seen a few times. V gene TRBV29-1 combines with J gene TRBJ2-7, with D perhaps matching TRBD2 (6 bases). Germline V gives CDR1 SQVTM, CDR2 ANQGSEA. The CDR3 length is 13 residues. The germline V and J ends were trimmed by 7 bases and 2 bases, with 15 bases remaining between them. This CDR3 is CSALMLATYEQYF. CDR3 DNA sequence: TGCAGCGCATTGATGCTAGCGACCTACGAGCAGTACTTC.

This clonotype has more than one count but fewer than ten. This sequence joins TRBV3-1 and TRBJ1-2; 9 nucleotides line up with TRBD1. Germline CDR1 is LGHDT and CDR2 is YNNKEL (reference sequence). After removal of 1 base from V and 8 bases from J, the junction contained 5 bases not matched to a gene. CDR3 length: 14 amino acids. The CDR3 DNA reads as TGTGCCAGCAGCCAAGCCGGGACAGGGTACGGCTACACCTTC. Its translation: CASSQAGTGYGYTF.

The V and J genes are TRBV20-1 and TRBJ2-5, with 14 bases lining up with TRBD2. From germline, CDR1 is DFQATT and CDR2 SNEGSKA (reference sequence). The CDR3 contains 16 residues. After removal of 6 bases from V and 1 base from J, the junction contained 7 bases not matched to a gene. For the CDR3, the DNA is TGCAGTGCGTCAGGACTAGCGGGGGGCTTCCAAGAGACCCAGTACTTC. It yields the protein CSASGLAGGFQETQYF.

This clonotype was counted many times. This chain joins TRBV2 and TRBJ2-3; TRBD2 matches 9 bases. CDR1 and CDR2 (germline): SNHLY, FYNNEI. Germline trimming cut 3 bases from V and 5 bases from J; bases unmatched to any gene: 9. The CDR3 runs to 16 residues. The CDR3, as DNA: TGTGCCAGCAGTGATCGGCGGGAGGGCATGGGAGATACGCAGTATTTT. This gives the protein CASSDRREGMGDTQYF. Variable domain in full (rest from reference TRBV2 and TRBJ2-3): EPEVTQTPSHQVTQMGQEVILRCVPISNHLYFYWYRQILGQKVEFLVSFYNNEISEKSEIFDDQFSVERPDGSNFTLKIRSTKLEDSAMYFCASSDRREGMGDTQYFGPGTRLTVL.

V usage is TRBV12-3 or TRBV12-4 and J usage is TRBJ2-7; D is perhaps TRBD1 or TRBD2 (7 bases each). The CDR3 totals 15 residues. Trimming removed 7 bases at V and 7 bases at J, with 23 bases between. The DNA for the CDR3 is TGTGCCAGCACTCCTCAGGGGGGGGCTGATCCAGAGCAGTACTTC. It translates to CASTPQGGADPEQYF.

The chain is built from TRBV4-1 and TRBJ2-1; D not resolved. The V gene lost 3 bases and the J gene lost 7 bases, with 13 bases spanning the gap. Germline V gives CDR1 MGHRA, CDR2 YSYEKL. The CDR3 has 14 amino acids. The CDR3 spells CASSHKDRVNEQFF. CDR3 bases: TGCGCCAGCAGCCACAAGGATAGGGTTAATGAGCAGTTCTTC.

CDR3 in DNA: TGTGCCAGCAGCCCGACAGGGGAAGCTTTCTTT. It codes for CASSPTGEAFF. The rearrangement links TRBV7-9 to TRBJ1-1, with TRBD1 matching over 7 bases. V lost 5 bases to trimming and J lost 8 bases; unmatched junction nucleotides: 2. The V gene's germline CDR1 is SEHNR and CDR2 FQNEAQ (reference sequence). The CDR3 has 11 amino acids. Based on the CDR3 plus reference TRBV7-9 and TRBJ1-1, the full variable domain is DTGVSQNPRHKITKRGQNVTFRCDPISEHNRLYWYRQTLGQGPEFLTYFQNEAQLEKSRLLSDRFSAERPKGSFSTLEIQRTEQGDSAMYLCASSPTGEAFFGQGTRLTVV.

This clonotype was picked up a small number of times. The rearrangement uses TRBV5-1 and TRBJ2-7; the D call may be TRBD1 or TRBD2 (5 bases each). The germline V gene has CDR1 SGHRS and CDR2 YFSETQ. V dropped 7 bases and J dropped 0 bases, with 20 bases sitting between them. The CDR3 is 16 amino acids. Here the CDR3 reads CASAEGMQAASYEQYF. CDR3 sequence (DNA): TGCGCCAGCGCTGAGGGGATGCAAGCGGCCTCCTACGAGCAGTACTTC.

V usage is TRBV21-1 and J usage is TRBJ1-4. TRBV21-1 is marked as a pseudogene. The CDR3 is 15 residues long. The CDR3 DNA sequence: TGTGCCAGCAGCAAAGATTGGCCAGACCATGAAAAACTGTTTTTT. Its translation: CASSKDWPDHEKLFF.

The V call is TRBV7-9, the J call TRBJ2-3, with 10 bases fitting TRBD2. The junction had 10 bases not matched to a gene; V was cut back by 1 base and J by 0 bases. The CDR3 loop spans 19 amino acids. The germline V gene has CDR1 SEHNR and CDR2 FQNEAQ (reference sequence). As DNA, the CDR3 is TGTGCCAGCAGCTTAGTATACGGACTGACTAGCGGGAGCACAGATACGCAGTATTTT. As protein: CASSLVYGLTSGSTDTQYF.

The table lists this clonotype with a few counts. The gene calls are TRBV27 and TRBJ2-1; 8 bases agree with TRBD1. Looked up from germline, CDR1 is MNHEY and CDR2 is SMNVEV (reference sequence). The CDR3 contains 13 residues. The V gene end was trimmed by 4 bases and the J gene end by 9 bases; junction bases not matched to a gene: 5. This CDR3 is CASSSGTGSEQFF. In DNA form, the CDR3 reads TGTGCCAGCAGTTCAGGGACAGGCAGTGAGCAGTTCTTC.

V gene TRBV7-9 combines with J gene TRBJ2-5; unclear D gene. The CDR3 sequence is 14 residues long. From germline, CDR1 is SEHNR and CDR2 FQNEAQ (reference sequence). The germline V and J ends were trimmed by 3 bases and 3 bases, with 11 bases remaining between them. The CDR3 DNA follows: TGTGCCAGCAGCTTTTCAATAGGGAAAGAGACCCAGTACTTC. Amino acid sequence: CASSFSIGKETQYF.

The J gene is TRBJ2-3, the V gene TRBV11-2; 9 positions match TRBD1. V lost 1 base and J lost 3; bases outside the gene matches: 2. In germline, CDR1 is SGHAT, CDR2 FQNNGV. The CDR3 is made up of 15 amino acids. The CDR3 DNA is TGTGCCAGCAGCTTAGGACAGGGGGGGACAGATACGCAGTATTTT. Encoded protein: CASSLGQGGTDTQYF.

V and J are TRBV7-3 and TRBJ2-3; TRBD1 is a possible D gene (6 bases). CDR1 is SGHTA, CDR2 FQGTGA, per germline. V was clipped by 4 bases and J by 3 bases, with 17 bases between them. This CDR3 is built from 16 residues. CDR3 residues: CASSSTGNWATDTQYF. The CDR3 nucleotides read TGTGCCAGCAGCTCCACAGGGAACTGGGCGACAGATACGCAGTATTTT.

Ten or more counts support this clonotype. This chain links TRBV7-8 with TRBJ2-7; no reliable D call. The CDR3 has 15 residues. V was cut by 1 base and J by 6 bases, with 16 bases left in between. Germline loops: CDR1 SGHVS, CDR2 FQNEAQ. Written as DNA, the CDR3 is TGTGCCAGCAGCTTAGAAGGTCAGGCTCAGATCGAGCAGTACTTC. Translated: CASSLEGQAQIEQYF.